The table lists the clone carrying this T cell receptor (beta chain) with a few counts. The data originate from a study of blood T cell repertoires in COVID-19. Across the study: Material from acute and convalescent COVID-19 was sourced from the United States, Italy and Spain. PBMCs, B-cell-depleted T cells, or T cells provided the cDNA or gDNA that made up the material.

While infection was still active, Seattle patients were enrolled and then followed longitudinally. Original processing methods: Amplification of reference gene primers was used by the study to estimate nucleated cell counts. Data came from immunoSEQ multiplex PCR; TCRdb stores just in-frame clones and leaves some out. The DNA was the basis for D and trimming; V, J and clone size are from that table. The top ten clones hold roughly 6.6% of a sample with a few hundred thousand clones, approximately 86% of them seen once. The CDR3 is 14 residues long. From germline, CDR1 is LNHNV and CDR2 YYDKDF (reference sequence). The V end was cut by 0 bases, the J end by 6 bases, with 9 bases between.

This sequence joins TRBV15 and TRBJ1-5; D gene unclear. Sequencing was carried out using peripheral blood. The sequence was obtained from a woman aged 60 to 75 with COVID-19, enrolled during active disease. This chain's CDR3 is CATSREGRSQPQHF. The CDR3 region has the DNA TGTGCCACCAGCAGAGAAGGGAGGAGTCAGCCCCAGCATTTT.